This T cell receptor beta chain stems from a study of T cells expressing NK-cell markers. Study-wide context: Sorted CD3+CD56+NKG2C+, CD3+CD56+NKG2C- and CD3+CD56-NKG2C+ T cells supplied TCR beta repertoires. Study-wide points: These clonotypes, the leaders elsewhere, also led the CD3+CD56-NKG2C+ fraction in four donors. Five or six donors showed dominant NKG2C+ clonotypes comprising roughly 1.0-7.0% of their CD8+ T cells.

With regard to this clonotype: What it recognizes is unknown.

Germline V gene data show CDR1 as ENHRY and CDR2 as SYGVKD. There are 17 residues in the CDR3. For TCR beta, cDNA was produced by 5'RACE template switching with UMIs. TCRdb processed the 5' RACE reads again and assigns one entry to each CDR3 protein, with no DNA. This sample's table reports 500,000 to 600,000 distinct CDR3 sequences. The receptor was isolated from a man younger than 35 in good health. Sequencing used blood T cells: a sorted CD56 or NKG2C T cell subset, CD4+ or CD8+ T cells, or bulk PBMC T cells (not recorded which). The rearrangement uses TRBV10-3 and TRBJ2-1; TCRdb's D call of TRBD2 is untestable without DNA. CDR3 residues: CAISEPGTSGAASEQFF.